These 14 T cell receptor beta chains originate from one sample sequenced in a study of regulatory T cells in long-lasting Graves disease. Arm-PCR with iRepertoire HTBI primers amplified the CDR3 regions for these TCR beta libraries. TCRdb reanalysed the multiplex PCR reads using MiXCR and keeps one entry per CDR3 protein. The table records some 240,000 distinct CDR3 sequences, roughly 19% of them present only once. The time point was: newly diagnosed GD, antithyroid drugs for less than 3 months. PBMCs were the source of the RNA used for TCR sequencing. These data also formed part of another study, on T cells in Graves' hyperthyroidism and ophthalmopathy.

The specimen comprised peripheral blood mononuclear cells (PBMCs), sampled at new diagnosis, from a patient treated with antithyroid drugs. Every receptor here comes from a young woman with Graves disease.

The table lists this clonotype with a count of one. With a much larger clone just one base away, this may be a read error. This chain uses TRBV30 with TRBJ2-7, with TRBD1 matching 7 bases. Germline V lookup: CDR1 GTSNPN, CDR2 SVGIG (reference sequence). V dropped 4 bases and J dropped 2; count of bases not matched to a gene: 5. The CDR3 length is 13 residues. CDR3 protein: CAWMRQGAYEQYF. DNA of the CDR3: TGTGCCTGGATGCGACAGGGTGCCTACGAGCAGTACTTC.

This clonotype showed up many times. This chain uses TRBV20-1 with TRBJ1-4; TRBD1 matches at 7 bases. Germline trimming cut 0 bases from V and 5 bases from J; bases unmatched to any gene: 6. Per germline, CDR1 DFQATT and CDR2 SNEGSKA (reference sequence). The CDR3 covers 15 residues. The CDR3 protein is CSARDEQGRNEKLFF. CDR3 nucleotides: TGCAGTGCTAGAGATGAACAGGGGCGAAATGAAAAACTGTTTTTT.

There are many counts of this clonotype. The chain recombines TRBV10-2 with TRBJ1-1; TRBD1 might be the D (5 bases). Germline V gene lookup returns CDR1 WSHSY and CDR2 SAAADI. The V end lost 4 bases, the J end lost 1 base, and 22 bases lay between the germline ends. The length of the CDR3 is 18 residues. The CDR3: CASSASRRDLDRNTEAFF. CDR3 bases: TGCGCCAGCAGTGCCTCTCGCCGGGACCTTGACCGGAACACTGAAGCTTTCTTT.

This clonotype was counted many times. The rearrangement joins TRBV3-1 to TRBJ1-4; D might be TRBD1 (5 bases). Germline values: CDR1 LGHDT, CDR2 YNNKEL (reference sequence). The CDR3 is 15 residues long. The germline V and J ends were trimmed by 5 bases and 4 bases, with 14 bases remaining between them. For the CDR3, the DNA is TGTGCCAGCAGCTTCGGGGCAGCCAATAATGAAAAACTGTTTTTT. Translation gives CASSFGAANNEKLFF.

At least ten counts were recorded for this clonotype. The rearrangement uses TRBV6-1 and TRBJ2-2, with 7 bases identical to TRBD2. V was pared by 6 bases and J by 0 bases, with 4 bases of the junction left unmatched. The CDR3 loop spans 15 amino acids. Germline V gene lookup returns CDR1 MNHNS and CDR2 SASEGT. CDR3 region: CASRPGLPNTGELFF. In nucleotides, the CDR3 is TGTGCCAGCAGGCCGGGACTACCGAACACCGGGGAGCTGTTTTTT.

Remarks on this clonotype: Possible read error: a much larger clone is one base away. Lacking the conserved final phenylalanine or tryptophan, this CDR3 likely reflects a read error. The chain recombines TRBV28 with TRBJ1-2; unclear D gene. V was trimmed by 2 bases and J by 2 bases, leaving 9 bases between them. CDR1 and CDR2 from the germline V gene are MDHEN and SYDVKM. This CDR3 region has 14 residues. The chain's CDR3 is CASSLIGRNYGYTS. In DNA form, the CDR3 reads TGTGCCAGCAGTTTAATCGGGAGAAACTATGGCTACACCTCC.

Ten or more counts support this clonotype. The genes are TRBV28 and TRBJ2-5; D not resolved. The CDR3 totals 12 residues. The germline V gene encodes CDR1 MDHEN and CDR2 SYDVKM. Trimming took 7 bases from V and 5 from J, leaving 11 bases between them. As DNA, the CDR3 is TGTGCCAGCACCACCCTTGGGGAGACCCAGTACTTC. It encodes CASTTLGETQYF.

On this clonotype itself: One end of the junction varies from germline; a read error may be responsible. The chain recombines TRBV11-3 with TRBJ1-1; maybe TRBD1 (5 bases). There are 14 residues in the CDR3. Germline CDR1 and CDR2: SGHNT and YENEEA. This chain's CDR3 is CASSMDWGNTEASF. Written as DNA, the CDR3 is TGTGCCAGCAGCATGGACTGGGGGAACACTGAAGCTTCCTTT. The full variable domain, its missing parts supplied by reference TRBV11-3 and TRBJ1-1, is EAGVVQSPRYKIIEKKQPVAFWCNPISGHNTLYWYLQNLGQGPELLIRYENEEAVDDSQLPKDRFSAERLKGVDSTLKIQPAELGDSAVYLCASSMDWGNTEASFGQGTRLTVV.

Many counts were recorded for this clonotype. The chain combines TRBV28 with TRBJ1-1; D is unclear. The CDR3 is 12 amino acids. The V gene lost 5 bases and the J gene lost 8 bases, with 12 bases spanning the gap. From germline, CDR1 is MDHEN and CDR2 SYDVKM. The CDR3 DNA follows: TGTGCCAGCAGTGAAGGGCTCGACGAAGCTTTCTTT. It yields the protein CASSEGLDEAFF.

This clonotype was recorded at least ten times. Here the CDR3 reads CASSDSYSNQPQHF. CDR3 DNA sequence: TGTGCCAGCAGTGACAGTTATAGCAATCAGCCCCAGCATTTT. The chain couples TRBV28 to TRBJ1-5, with D possibly TRBD1 on 5 matching bases. V lost 5 bases, J lost 0 bases, and 8 bases lay in between. The germline V gene has CDR1 MDHEN and CDR2 SYDVKM. The CDR3 is 14 residues long.

V usage is TRBV2 and J usage is TRBJ1-6; D not certain. CDR3 length equals 15 residues. V lost 4 bases, J lost 3 bases, and 10 bases lay in between. Germline V gene sequence: CDR1 SNHLY, CDR2 FYNNEI. The CDR3 spells CASSGTRIYNSPLHF. The DNA for the CDR3 is TGTGCCAGCAGTGGCACCCGAATCTATAATTCACCCCTCCACTTT.

In its sample, this clonotype was seen many times. The chain joins TRBV18 to TRBJ2-5; 7 bases match TRBD1. V lost 5 bases, J lost 2 bases, and 5 bases stayed unmatched. CDR3 length: 14 amino acids. Looked up from germline, CDR1 is KGHSH and CDR2 is LQKENI. The DNA for the CDR3 is TGTGCCAGCTCAATGCACAGGGGACAAGAGACCCAGTACTTC. This gives the protein CASSMHRGQETQYF.

This clonotype was counted at least ten times. V usage is TRBV28 and J usage is TRBJ1-5, with D tentatively TRBD1 (5 bases). The V gene's germline CDR1 is MDHEN and CDR2 SYDVKM. V dropped 9 bases and J dropped 2 bases, with 17 bases sitting between them. The length of the CDR3 is 15 residues. CDR3 protein: CASHAGSMGNQPQHF. The CDR3 DNA is TGTGCCAGTCACGCAGGGAGTATGGGCAATCAGCCCCAGCATTTT.

This rearrangement joins TRBV28 to TRBJ2-1; D gene unclear. CDR1 is MDHEN, CDR2 SYDVKM, per germline. V was clipped by 3 bases and J by 8 bases, with 11 bases between them. This CDR3 is 13 amino acids long. The CDR3 bases are TGTGCCAGCAGTTTTCCTAGTCCGTATGAGCAGTTCTTC. Its translation: CASSFPSPYEQFF.